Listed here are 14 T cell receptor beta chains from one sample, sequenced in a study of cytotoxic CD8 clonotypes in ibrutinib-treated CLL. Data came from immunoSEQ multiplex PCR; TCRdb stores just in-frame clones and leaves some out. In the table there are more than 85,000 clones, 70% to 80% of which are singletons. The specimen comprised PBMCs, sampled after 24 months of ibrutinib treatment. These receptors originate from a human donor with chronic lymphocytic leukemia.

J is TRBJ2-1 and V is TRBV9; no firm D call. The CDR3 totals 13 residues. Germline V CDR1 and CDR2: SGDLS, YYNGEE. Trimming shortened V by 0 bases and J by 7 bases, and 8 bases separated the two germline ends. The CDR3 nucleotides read TGTGCCAGCAGCGTAGAGTTTGCGAATGAGCAGTTCTTC. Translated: CASSVEFANEQFF.

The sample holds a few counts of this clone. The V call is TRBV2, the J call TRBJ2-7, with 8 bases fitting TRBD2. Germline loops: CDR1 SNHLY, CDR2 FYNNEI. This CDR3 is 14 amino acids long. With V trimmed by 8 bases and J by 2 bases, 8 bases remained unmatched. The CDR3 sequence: CASVILADTYEQYF. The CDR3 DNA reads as TGTGCCAGCGTTATACTAGCGGATACCTACGAGCAGTACTTC.

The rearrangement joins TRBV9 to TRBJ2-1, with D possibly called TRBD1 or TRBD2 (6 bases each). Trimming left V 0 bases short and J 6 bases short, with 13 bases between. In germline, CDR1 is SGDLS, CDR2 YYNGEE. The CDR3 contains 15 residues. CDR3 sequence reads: CASSVVLAGVNEQFF. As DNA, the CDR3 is TGTGCCAGCAGCGTAGTACTAGCAGGGGTCAATGAGCAGTTCTTC.

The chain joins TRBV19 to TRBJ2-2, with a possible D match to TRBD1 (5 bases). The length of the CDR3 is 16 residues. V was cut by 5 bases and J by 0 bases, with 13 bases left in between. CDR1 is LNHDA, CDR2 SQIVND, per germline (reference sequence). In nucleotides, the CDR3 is TGTGCCAGTAGTTGGGGCTCCTCCGCGAACACCGGGGAGCTGTTTTTT. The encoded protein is CASSWGSSANTGELFF.

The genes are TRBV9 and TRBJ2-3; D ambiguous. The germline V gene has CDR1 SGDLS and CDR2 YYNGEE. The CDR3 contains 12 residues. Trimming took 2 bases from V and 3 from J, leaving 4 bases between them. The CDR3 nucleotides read TGTGCCAGCAGCGTTTTGACAGATACGCAGTATTTT. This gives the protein CASSVLTDTQYF.

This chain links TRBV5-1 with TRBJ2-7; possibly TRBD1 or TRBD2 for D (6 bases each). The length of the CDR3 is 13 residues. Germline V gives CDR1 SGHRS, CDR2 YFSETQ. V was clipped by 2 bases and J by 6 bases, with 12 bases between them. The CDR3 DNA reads TGCGCCAGCAGCTTCTCGGGGGCAGGCGAGCAGTACTTC. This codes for CASSFSGAGEQYF.

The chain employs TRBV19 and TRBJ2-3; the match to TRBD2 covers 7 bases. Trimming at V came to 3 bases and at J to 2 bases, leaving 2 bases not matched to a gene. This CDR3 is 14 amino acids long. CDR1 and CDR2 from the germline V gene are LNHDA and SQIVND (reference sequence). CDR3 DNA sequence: TGTGCCAGTAGTATTGGGAGGGACACAGATACGCAGTATTTT. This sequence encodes CASSIGRDTDTQYF.

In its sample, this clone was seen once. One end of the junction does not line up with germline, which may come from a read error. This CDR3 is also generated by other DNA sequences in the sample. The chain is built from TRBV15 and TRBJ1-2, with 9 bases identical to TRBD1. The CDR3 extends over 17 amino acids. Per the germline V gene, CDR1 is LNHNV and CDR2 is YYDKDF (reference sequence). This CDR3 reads CATSSGRNWDREYGYTF. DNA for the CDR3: TGCGCCACCAGCAGTGGTAGGAATTGGGACAGGGAATATGGCTACACCTTC.

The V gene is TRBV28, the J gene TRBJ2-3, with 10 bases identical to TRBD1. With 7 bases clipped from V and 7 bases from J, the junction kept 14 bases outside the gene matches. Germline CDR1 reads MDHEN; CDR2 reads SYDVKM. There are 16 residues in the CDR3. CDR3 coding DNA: TGTGCCAGCACCCCCCACGGGACAGGGGACAGTCATACGCAGTATTTT. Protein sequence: CASTPHGTGDSHTQYF.

The CDR3 is CASSEWGGSFSYNEQFF. The CDR3, as DNA: TGCGCCAGCAGTGAGTGGGGGGGGAGCTTCTCCTACAATGAGCAGTTCTTC. This chain joins TRBV10-1 and TRBJ2-1; 7 nucleotides align to TRBD2. The ends lost 1 base at V and 0 bases at J; junction bases unmatched: 6. The germline CDR1 and CDR2 sequences are WNHNN and SYGVQD (reference sequence). This CDR3 region has 17 residues.

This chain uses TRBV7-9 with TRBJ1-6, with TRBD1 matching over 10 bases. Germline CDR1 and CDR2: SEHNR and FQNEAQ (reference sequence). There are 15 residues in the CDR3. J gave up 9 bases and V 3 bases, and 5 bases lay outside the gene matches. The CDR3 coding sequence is TGTGCCAGCAGCTTCGGACAGGGGGTTGGTTCACCCCTCCACTTT. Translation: CASSFGQGVGSPLHF. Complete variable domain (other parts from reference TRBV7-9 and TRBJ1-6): DTGVSQNPRHKITKRGQNVTFRCDPISEHNRLYWYRQTLGQGPEFLTYFQNEAQLEKSRLLSDRFSAERPKGSFSTLEIQRTEQGDSAMYLCASSFGQGVGSPLHFGNGTRLTVT.

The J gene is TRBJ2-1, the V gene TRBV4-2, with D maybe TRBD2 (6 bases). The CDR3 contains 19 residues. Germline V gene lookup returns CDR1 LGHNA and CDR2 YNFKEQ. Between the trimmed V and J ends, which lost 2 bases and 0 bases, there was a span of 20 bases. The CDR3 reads CASSQRPALLADSYNEQFF. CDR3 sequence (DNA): TGTGCCAGCAGCCAACGCCCGGCCTTACTAGCCGACTCCTACAATGAGCAGTTCTTC.

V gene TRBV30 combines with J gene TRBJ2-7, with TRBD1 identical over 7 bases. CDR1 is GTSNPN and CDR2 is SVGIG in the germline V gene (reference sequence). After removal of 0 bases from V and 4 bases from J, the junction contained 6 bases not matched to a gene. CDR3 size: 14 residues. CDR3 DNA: TGTGCCTGGAGTGTTAAGGGGGCGCGGTACGAGCAGTACTTC. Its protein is CAWSVKGARYEQYF.

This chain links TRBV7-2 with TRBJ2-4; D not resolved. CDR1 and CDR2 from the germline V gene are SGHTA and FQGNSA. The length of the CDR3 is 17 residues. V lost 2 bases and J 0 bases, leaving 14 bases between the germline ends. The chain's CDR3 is CASSLRGATLAKNIQYF. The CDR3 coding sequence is TGTGCCAGCAGCTTACGTGGTGCGACACTAGCCAAAAACATTCAGTACTTC.